This T cell receptor (beta chain) was obtained from a study of beta chain features in type 1 diabetes. Whole-study findings and limits: Researchers report that Type 1 diabetes patients had moderately but significantly shorter TCRB CDR3s across all four CD4+ subsets. Researchers caution that PCR might favor shorter templates, equally among patients and controls.

Reverse transcription of all isolated RNA meant that expressed TCRB transcripts were sequenced. Sequenced by immunoSEQ multiplex PCR; TCRdb stores in-frame clones only, minus some. The table lists roughly 340,000 clones, approximately 13% of them singletons, with roughly 0.015% in the top ten. On this clone: Its specificity is not known.

This clonotype was sampled from a young woman with type 1 diabetes. Sample: naive CD4+ T cells from blood.

The CDR3 DNA reads as TGCGCCAGCAGCCAATTTAAAGGACGGGAGCACTACAATGAGCAGTTCTTC. Amino acid sequence: CASSQFKGREHYNEQFF. V and J are TRBV4-1 and TRBJ2-1; D may be TRBD2 (6 bases). Germline V gene lookup returns CDR1 MGHRA and CDR2 YSYEKL. The CDR3 is 17 residues long. V was cut by 2 bases and J by 3 bases, with 17 bases left in between.